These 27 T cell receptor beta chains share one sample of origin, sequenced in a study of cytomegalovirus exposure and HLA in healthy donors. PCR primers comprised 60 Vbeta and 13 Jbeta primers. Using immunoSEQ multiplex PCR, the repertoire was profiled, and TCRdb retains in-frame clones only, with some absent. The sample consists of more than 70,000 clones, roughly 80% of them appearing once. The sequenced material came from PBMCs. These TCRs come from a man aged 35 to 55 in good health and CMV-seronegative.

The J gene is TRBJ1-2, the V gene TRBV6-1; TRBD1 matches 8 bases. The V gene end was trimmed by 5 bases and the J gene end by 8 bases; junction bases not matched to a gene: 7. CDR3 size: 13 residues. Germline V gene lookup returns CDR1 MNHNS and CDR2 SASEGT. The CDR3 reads CASSFQGAIGYTF. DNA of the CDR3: TGTGCCAGCAGTTTCCAGGGGGCGATCGGCTACACCTTC.

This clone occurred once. The CDR3 region has the DNA TGTGCCAGCAGCTTAGCCAGAGGCAGGGTGGCAAACGAGCAGTACTTC. Its protein product is CASSLARGRVANEQYF. The V and J genes are TRBV7-6 and TRBJ2-7; TRBD1 is a possible D gene (5 bases). This CDR3 is built from 16 residues. CDR1 and CDR2 from the germline V gene are SGHVS and FNYEAQ. Trimming took 0 bases from V and 5 from J, leaving 17 bases between them.

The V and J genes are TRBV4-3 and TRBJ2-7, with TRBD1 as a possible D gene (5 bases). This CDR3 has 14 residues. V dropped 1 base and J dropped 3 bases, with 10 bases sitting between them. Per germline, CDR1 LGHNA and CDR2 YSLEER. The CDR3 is CASSQGPGNYEQYF. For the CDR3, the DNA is TGCGCCAGCAGCCAAGGCCCAGGGAACTACGAGCAGTACTTC.

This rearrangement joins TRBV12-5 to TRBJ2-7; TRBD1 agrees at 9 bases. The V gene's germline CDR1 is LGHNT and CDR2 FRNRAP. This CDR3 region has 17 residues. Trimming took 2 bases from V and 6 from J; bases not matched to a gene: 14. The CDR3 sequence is CASGLPTTGQGRVEQYF. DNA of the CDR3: TGTGCTAGTGGTTTGCCGACTACGGGACAGGGCCGGGTCGAGCAGTACTTC.

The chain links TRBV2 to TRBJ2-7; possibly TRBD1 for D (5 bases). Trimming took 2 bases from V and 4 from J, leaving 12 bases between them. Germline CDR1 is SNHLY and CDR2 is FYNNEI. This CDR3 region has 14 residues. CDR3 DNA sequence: TGTGCCAGCAGTGAACAGGGTGTTCTATACGAGCAGTACTTC. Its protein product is CASSEQGVLYEQYF.

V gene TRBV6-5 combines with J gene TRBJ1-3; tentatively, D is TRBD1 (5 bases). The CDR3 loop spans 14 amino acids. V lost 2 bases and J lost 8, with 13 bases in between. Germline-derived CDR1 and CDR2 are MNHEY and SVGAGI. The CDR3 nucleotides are TGTGCCAGCAGTTACCGGACGGGGGTTTACACCATATATTTT. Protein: CASSYRTGVYTIYF.

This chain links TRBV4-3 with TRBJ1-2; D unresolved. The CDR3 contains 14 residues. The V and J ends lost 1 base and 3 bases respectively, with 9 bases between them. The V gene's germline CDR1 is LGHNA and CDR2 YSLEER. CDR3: CASSQVGIDYGYTF. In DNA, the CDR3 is TGCGCCAGCAGCCAAGTCGGGATAGACTATGGCTACACCTTC.

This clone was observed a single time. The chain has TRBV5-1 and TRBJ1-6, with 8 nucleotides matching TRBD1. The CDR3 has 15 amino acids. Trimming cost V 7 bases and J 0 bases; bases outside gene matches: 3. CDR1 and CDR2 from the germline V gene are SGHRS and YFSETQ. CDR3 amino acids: CASGTGGSYNSPLHF. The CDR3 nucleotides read TGCGCCAGCGGCACAGGGGGCTCCTATAATTCACCCCTCCACTTT.

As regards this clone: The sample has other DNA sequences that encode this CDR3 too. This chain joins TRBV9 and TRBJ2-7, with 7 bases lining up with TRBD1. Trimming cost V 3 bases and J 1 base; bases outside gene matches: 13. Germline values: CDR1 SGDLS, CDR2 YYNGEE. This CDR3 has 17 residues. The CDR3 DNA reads TGTGCCAGCAGCGCCTCCAGGGAGACAGGGCGGTCCTACGAGCAGTACTTC. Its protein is CASSASRETGRSYEQYF.

CDR3 nucleotide sequence: TGTGCCAGCAGCGTATCGGGCGGGATCGTCACCGGGGAGCTGTTTTTT. Amino acid sequence: CASSVSGGIVTGELFF. V is TRBV9 and J is TRBJ2-2, with D perhaps TRBD2 (6 bases). The V and J ends lost 1 base and 4 bases respectively, with 14 bases between them. The CDR3 is 16 amino acids. CDR1 SGDLS and CDR2 YYNGEE come from the germline V gene.

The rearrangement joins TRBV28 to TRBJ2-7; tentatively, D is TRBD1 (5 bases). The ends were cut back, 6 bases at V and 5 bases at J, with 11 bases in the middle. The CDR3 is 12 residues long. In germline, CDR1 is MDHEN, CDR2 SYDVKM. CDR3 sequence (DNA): TGTGCCAGCAGGATCAGGGTTAACGAGCAGTACTTC. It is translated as CASRIRVNEQYF.

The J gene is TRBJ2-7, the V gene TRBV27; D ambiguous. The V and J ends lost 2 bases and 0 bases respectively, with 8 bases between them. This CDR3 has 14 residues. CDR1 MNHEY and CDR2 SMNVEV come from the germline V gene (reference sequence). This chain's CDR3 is CASSLARSSYEQYF. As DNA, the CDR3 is TGTGCCAGCAGTTTAGCGAGATCCTCCTACGAGCAGTACTTC.

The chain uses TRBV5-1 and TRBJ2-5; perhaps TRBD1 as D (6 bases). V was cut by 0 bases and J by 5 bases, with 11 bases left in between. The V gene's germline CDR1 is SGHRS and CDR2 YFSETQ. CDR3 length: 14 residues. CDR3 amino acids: CASSLARQGETQYF. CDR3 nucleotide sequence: TGCGCCAGCAGCTTGGCCCGGCAGGGGGAGACCCAGTACTTC.

The CDR3 DNA follows: TGTGCCAGCAGTTACTACTACGAGCAGTACTTC. Encoded protein: CASSYYYEQYF. J is TRBJ2-5 and V is TRBV6-5; D unresolved. The DNA end lines up better with TRBJ2-7; the J call may be wrong. Germline CDR1 and CDR2: MNHEY and SVGAGI. This CDR3 has 11 amino acids.

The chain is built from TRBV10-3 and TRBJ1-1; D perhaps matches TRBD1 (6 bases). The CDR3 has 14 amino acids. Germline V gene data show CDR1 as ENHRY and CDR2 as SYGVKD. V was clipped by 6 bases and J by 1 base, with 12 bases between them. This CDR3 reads CAIRDSQRNTEAFF. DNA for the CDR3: TGTGCCATCAGGGACAGCCAGAGGAACACTGAAGCTTTCTTT.

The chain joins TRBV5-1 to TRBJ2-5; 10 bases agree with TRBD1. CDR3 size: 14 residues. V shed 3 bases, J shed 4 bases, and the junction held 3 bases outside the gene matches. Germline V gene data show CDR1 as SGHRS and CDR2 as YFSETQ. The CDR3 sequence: CASSSGTGVETQYF. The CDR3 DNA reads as TGCGCCAGCAGCTCCGGGACAGGGGTAGAGACCCAGTACTTC.

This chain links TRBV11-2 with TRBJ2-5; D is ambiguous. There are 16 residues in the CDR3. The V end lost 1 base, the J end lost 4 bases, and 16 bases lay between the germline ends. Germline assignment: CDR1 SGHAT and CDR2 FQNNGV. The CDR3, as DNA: TGTGCCAGCAGCTTAGGGGTCTCTAGGTCTGGAGAGACCCAGTACTTC. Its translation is CASSLGVSRSGETQYF.

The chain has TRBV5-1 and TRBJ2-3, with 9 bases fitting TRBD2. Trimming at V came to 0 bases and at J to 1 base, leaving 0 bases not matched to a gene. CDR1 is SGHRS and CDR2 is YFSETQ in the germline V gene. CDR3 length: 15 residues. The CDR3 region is CASSLASGGTDTQYF. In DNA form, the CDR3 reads TGCGCCAGCAGCTTGGCTAGCGGGGGCACAGATACGCAGTATTTT.

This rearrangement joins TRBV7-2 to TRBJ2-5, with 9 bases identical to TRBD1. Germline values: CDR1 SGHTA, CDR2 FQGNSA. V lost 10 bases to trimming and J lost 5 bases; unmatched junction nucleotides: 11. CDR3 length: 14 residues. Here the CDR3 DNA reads TGTGCCACCGGGGGAACAGGGGGCTTTGAGACCCAGTACTTC. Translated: CATGGTGGFETQYF.

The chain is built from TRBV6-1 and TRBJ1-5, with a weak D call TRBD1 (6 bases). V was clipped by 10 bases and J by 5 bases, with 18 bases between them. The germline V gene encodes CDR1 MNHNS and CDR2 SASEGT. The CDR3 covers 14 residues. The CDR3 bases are TGTGCCACTACAGGACAGAACATACATCAGCCCCAGCATTTT. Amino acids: CATTGQNIHQPQHF.

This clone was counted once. The CDR3 here is CASSLAGVSNQPQHF. In DNA, the CDR3 is TGCGCCAGCAGCTTGGCCGGAGTTAGCAATCAGCCCCAGCATTTT. The chain couples TRBV5-1 to TRBJ1-5; the D is unclear. The length of the CDR3 is 15 residues. With 0 bases removed from V and 0 bases from J, the gap between germline ends came to 7 bases. Germline CDR1 reads SGHRS; CDR2 reads YFSETQ.

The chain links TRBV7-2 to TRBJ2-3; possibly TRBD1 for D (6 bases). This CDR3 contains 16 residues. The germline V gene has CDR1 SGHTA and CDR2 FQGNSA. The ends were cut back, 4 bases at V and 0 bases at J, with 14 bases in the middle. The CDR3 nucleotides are TGTGCCAGCAGCTCAGTCGGACAGATCAGCACAGATACGCAGTATTTT. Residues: CASSSVGQISTDTQYF.

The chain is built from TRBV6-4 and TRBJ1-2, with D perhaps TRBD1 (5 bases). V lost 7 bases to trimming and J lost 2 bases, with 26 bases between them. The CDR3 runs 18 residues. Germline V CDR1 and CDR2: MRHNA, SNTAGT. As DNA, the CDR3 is TGTGCCAGCATTCTTTCCTGTCGGGACTTTGAACCCAACTATGGCTACACCTTC. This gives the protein CASILSCRDFEPNYGYTF.

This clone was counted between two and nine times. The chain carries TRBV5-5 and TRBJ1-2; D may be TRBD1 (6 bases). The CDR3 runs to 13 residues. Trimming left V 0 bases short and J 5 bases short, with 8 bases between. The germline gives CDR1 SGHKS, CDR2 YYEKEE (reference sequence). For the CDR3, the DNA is TGTGCCAGCAGCTTGGAACAGGGATATGGCTACACCTTC. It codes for CASSLEQGYGYTF.

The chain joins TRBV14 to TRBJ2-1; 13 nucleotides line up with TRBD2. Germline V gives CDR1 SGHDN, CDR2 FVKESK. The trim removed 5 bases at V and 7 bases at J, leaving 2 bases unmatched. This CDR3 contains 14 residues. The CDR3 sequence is CASSLGLAGNEQFF. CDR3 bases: TGTGCCAGCAGCTTGGGACTAGCGGGGAATGAGCAGTTCTTC.

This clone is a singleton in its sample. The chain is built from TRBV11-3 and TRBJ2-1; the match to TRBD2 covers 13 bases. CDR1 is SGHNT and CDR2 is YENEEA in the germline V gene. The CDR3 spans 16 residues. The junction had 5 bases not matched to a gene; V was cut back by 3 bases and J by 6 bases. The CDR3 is CASSFRTSGGGNEQFF. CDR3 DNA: TGTGCCAGCAGCTTCAGGACTAGCGGGGGAGGCAATGAGCAGTTCTTC.

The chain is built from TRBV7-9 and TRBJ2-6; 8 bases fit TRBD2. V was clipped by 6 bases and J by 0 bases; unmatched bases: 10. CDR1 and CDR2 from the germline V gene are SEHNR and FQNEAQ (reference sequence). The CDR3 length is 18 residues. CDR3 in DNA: TGTGCCAGCAGTGCATCCGGGGGGGCTCGCTCTGGGGCCAACGTCCTGACTTTC. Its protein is CASSASGGARSGANVLTF.